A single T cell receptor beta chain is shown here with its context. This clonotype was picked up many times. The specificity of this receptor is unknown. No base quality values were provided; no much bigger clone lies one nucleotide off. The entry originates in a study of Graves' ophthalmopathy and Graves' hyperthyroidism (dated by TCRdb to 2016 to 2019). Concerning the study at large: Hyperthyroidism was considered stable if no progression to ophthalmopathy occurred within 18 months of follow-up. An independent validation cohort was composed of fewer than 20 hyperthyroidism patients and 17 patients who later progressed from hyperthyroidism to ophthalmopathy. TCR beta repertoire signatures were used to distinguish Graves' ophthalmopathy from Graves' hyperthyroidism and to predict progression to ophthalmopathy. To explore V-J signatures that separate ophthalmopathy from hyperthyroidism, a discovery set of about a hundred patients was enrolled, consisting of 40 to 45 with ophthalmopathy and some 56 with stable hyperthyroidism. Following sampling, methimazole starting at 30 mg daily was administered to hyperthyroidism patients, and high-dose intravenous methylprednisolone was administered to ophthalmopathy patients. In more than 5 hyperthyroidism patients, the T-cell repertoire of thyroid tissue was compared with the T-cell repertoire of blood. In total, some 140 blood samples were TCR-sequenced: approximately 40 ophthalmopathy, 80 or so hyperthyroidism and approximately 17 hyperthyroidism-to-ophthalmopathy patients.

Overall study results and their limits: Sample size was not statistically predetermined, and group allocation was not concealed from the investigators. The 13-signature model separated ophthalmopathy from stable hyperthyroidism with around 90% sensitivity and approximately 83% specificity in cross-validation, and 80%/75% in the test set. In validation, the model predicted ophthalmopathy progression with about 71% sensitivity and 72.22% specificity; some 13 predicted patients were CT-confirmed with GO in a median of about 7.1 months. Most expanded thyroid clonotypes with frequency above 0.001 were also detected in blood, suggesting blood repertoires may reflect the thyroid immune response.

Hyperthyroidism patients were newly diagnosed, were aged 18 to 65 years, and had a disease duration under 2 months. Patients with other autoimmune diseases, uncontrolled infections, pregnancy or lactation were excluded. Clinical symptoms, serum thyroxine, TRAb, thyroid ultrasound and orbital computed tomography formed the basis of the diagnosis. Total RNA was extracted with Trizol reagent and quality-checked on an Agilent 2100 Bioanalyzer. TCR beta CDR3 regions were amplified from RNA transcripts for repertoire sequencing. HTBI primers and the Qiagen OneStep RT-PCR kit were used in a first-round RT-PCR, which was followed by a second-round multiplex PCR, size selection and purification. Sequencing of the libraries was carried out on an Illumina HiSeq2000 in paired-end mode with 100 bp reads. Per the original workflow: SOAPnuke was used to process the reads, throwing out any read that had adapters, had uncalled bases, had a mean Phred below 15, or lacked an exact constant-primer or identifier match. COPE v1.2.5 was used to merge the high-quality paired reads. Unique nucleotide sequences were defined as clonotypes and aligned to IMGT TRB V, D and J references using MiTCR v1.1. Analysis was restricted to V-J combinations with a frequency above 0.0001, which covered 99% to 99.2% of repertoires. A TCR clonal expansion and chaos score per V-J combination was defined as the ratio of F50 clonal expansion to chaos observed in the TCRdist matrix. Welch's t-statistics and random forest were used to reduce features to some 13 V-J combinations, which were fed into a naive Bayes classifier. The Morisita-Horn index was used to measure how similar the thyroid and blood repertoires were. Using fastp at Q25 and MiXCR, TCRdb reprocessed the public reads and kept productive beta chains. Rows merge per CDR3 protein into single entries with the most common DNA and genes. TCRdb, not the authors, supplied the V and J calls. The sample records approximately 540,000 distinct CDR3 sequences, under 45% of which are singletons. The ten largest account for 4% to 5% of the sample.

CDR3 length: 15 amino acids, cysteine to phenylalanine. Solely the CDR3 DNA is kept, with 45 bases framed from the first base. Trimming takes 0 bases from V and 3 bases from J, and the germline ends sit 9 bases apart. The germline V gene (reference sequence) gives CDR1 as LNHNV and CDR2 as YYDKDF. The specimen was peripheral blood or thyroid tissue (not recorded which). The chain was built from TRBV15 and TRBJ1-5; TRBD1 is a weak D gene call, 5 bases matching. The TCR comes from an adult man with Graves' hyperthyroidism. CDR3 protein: CATSRDRGVNQPQHF. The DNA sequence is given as TGTGCCACCAGCAGAGATCGAGGGGTCAATCAGCCCCAGCATTTT.